This T cell receptor (beta chain) is from a study of blood T cell repertoires in COVID-19. Looking at the study overall: The origin of the acute and convalescent COVID-19 samples was the United States, Italy and Spain.

Sequenced by immunoSEQ multiplex PCR; TCRdb stores in-frame clones only, minus some. The data contain 200,000 or so clones, 70% to 90% of them seen just once; the ten biggest clones take up roughly 5.6%. The CDR3 covers 13 residues. The V gene's germline CDR1 is SGHRS and CDR2 YFSETQ. Between the trimmed V and J ends, which lost 2 bases and 11 bases, there was a span of 16 bases. The chain has TRBV5-1 and TRBJ1-1; D not certain. Sequenced: peripheral blood. The clonotype originates from a woman aged 40 to 50 who had recovered from COVID-19. The chain's CDR3 is CASSFTVDIEAFF. In nucleotides, the CDR3 is TGCGCCAGCAGCTTTACGGTTGACATCGAGGCTTTCTTT.